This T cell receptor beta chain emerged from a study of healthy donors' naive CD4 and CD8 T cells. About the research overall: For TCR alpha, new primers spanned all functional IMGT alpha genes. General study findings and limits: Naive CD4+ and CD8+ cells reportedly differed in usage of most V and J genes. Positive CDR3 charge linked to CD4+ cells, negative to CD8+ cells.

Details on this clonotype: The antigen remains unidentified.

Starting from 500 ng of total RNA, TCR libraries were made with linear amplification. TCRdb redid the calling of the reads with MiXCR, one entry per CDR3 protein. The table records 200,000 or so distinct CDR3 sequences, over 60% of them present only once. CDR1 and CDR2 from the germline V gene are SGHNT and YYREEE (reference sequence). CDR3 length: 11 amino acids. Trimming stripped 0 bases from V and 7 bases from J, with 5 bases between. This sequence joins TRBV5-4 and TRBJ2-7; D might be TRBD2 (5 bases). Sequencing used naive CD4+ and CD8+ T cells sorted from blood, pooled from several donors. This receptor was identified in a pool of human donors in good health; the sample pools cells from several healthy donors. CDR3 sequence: CASSLAGEQYF. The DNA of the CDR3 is TGTGCCAGCAGCTTGGCGGGAGAGCAGTACTTC.